A selection of T cell receptor beta chains follows, all from one sample in a study of cytomegalovirus exposure and HLA in healthy donors. Here immunoSEQ multiplex PCR was the method, and the copy in TCRdb shows in-frame clones only, minus some. This sample carries about 130,000 clones, with about 1.7% going to the ten biggest clones. Sequencing input: PBMCs. Source of these receptors: a man younger than 30 in good health and CMV-seronegative. Both conserved end residues are trimmed from each CDR3.

j_call v_call cdr3_aa
TRBJ2-5 TRBV7-9 ASRNAGDQETQY
TRBJ2-2 TRBV9 ASSVLSGGGAGELF
TRBJ2-7 TRBV7-7 ASSSGQGSYEQY
TRBJ2-7 TRBV4-2 ASSQEQGTDTYEQY
TRBJ2-3 TRBV18 ASSPLAGGYTDTQY
TRBJ1-1 TRBV7-9 ASSLVGGAGTEAF
TRBJ1-4 TRBV19 ASSMGQGAYEKLF
TRBJ1-2 TRBV28 ASSLGAGGSGYT
TRBJ1-2 TRBV2 ASSEETGGGNYGYT
TRBJ2-5 TRBV5-1 ASSFGQASGETQY
TRBJ1-2 TRBV27 ASREGGEVYGYT
TRBJ1-4 TRBV9 ASSPGQGASGNEKLF
TRBJ1-1 TRBV9 ASSVGPGMHTEAF
TRBJ1-1 TRBV29-1 SGYRENTEAF
TRBJ1-1 TRBV2 ASSARGLGTEAF
TRBJ2-7 TRBV28 ASSFRTDYEQY